The entry below gives a single TCR beta chain sequence along with its context. This specimen belongs to a study of cytotoxic CD8 clonotypes in ibrutinib-treated CLL. Whole-study context: Patients gave response samples after a median 12 months of treatment, range 6 to 36.

CDR1 is SGDLS and CDR2 is YYNGEE in the germline V gene. The length of the CDR3 is 17 residues. The V end was cut by 0 bases, the J end by 0 bases, with 13 bases between. Investigators sought sequencing depths of between 1 in 200,000 and 1 in 1 million T cells. Data came from immunoSEQ multiplex PCR; TCRdb stores just in-frame clones and leaves some out. In the table there are about 140,000 clones, approximately 80% of which are singletons. V and J are TRBV9 and TRBJ2-1, with D possibly TRBD2 on 6 matching bases. Sequencing used PBMCs, obtained after 12 months of ibrutinib treatment. The clonotype comes from a human donor with chronic lymphocytic leukemia. CDR3 protein: CASSVGLGLSSYNEQFF. The CDR3 DNA follows: TGTGCCAGCAGCGTAGGACTAGGTCTAAGCTCCTACAATGAGCAGTTCTTC.